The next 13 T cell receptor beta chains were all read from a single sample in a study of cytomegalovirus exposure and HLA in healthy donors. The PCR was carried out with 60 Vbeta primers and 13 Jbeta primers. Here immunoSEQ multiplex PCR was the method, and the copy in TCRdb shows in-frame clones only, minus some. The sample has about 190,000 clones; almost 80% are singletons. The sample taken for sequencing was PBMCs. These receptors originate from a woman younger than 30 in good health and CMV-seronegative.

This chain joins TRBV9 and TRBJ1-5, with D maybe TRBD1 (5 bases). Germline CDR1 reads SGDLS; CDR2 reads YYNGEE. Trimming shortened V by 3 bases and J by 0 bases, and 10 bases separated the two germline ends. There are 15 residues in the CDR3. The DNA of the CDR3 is TGTGCCAGCAGCGGTACAGGTCTTAGCAATCAGCCCCAGCATTTT. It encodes CASSGTGLSNQPQHF.

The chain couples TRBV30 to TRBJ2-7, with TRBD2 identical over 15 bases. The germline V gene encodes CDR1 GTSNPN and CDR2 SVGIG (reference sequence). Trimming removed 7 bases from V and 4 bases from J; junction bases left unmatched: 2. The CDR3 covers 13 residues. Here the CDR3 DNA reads TGTGCCTCCGGACTAGCGGGAGGGTACGAGCAGTACTTC. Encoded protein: CASGLAGGYEQYF.

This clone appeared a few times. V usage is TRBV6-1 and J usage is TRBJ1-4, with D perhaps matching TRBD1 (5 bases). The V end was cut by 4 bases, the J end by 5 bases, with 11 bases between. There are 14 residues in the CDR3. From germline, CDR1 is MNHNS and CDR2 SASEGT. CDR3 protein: CASSGGGLNEKLFF. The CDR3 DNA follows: TGTGCCAGCAGTGGGGGGGGTCTCAATGAAAAACTGTTTTTT.

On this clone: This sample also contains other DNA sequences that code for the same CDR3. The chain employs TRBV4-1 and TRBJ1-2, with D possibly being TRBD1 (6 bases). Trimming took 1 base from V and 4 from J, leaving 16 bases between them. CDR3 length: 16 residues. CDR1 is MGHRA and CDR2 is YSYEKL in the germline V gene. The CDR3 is CASSQVIGQRSYGYTF. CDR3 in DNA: TGCGCCAGCAGCCAAGTCATCGGACAGCGGAGCTATGGCTACACCTTC.

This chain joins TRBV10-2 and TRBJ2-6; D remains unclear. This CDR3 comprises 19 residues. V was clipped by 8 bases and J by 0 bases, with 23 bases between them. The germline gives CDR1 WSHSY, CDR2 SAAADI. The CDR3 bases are TGCGCCAGCGCCAAACCCCTCGGTCGCTCCGACTCTGGGGCCAACGTCCTGACTTTC. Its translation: CASAKPLGRSDSGANVLTF.

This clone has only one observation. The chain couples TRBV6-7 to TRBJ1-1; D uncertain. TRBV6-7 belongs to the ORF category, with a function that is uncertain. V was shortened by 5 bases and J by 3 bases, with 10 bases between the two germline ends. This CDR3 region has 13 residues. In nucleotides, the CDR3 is TGTGCCAGCAGTGAAGGACTTGACACTGAAGCTTTCTTT. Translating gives CASSEGLDTEAFF.

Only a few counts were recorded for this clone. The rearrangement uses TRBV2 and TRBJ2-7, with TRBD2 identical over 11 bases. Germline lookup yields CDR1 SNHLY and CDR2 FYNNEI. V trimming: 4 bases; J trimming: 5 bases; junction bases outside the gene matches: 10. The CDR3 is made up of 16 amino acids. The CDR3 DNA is TGTGCCAGCAGTGCTGATATAGCGGGAGGGGCCCACGAGCAGTACTTC. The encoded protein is CASSADIAGGAHEQYF.

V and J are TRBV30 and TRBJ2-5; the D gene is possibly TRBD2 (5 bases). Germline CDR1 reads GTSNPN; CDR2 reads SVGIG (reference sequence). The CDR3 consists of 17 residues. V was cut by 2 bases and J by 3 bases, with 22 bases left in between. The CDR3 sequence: CAWSIGLIEGSEETQYF. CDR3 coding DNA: TGTGCCTGGAGTATCGGTCTTATCGAGGGCAGCGAAGAGACCCAGTACTTC.

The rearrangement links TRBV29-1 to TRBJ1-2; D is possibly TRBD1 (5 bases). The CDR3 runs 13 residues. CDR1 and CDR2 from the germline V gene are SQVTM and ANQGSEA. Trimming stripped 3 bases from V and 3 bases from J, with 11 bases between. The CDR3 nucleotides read TGCAGCGTTGACCCCAGGGAAGACTATGGCTACACCTTC. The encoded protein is CSVDPREDYGYTF.

DNA of the CDR3: TGTGCCAGCAGCCCACAGGGTGTGATCCACGAGCAGTACTTC. Residues: CASSPQGVIHEQYF. V is TRBV11-2 and J is TRBJ2-7, with D perhaps TRBD1 (6 bases). CDR1 is SGHAT, CDR2 FQNNGV, per germline. CDR3 length equals 14 residues. The V and J ends lost 5 bases and 5 bases respectively, with 16 bases between them.

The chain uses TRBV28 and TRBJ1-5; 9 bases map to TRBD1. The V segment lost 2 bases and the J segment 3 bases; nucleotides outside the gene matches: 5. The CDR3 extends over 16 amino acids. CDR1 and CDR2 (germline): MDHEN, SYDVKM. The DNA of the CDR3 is TGTGCCAGCAGTTTAAGACAGGGGGTAGACAATCAGCCCCAGCATTTT. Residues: CASSLRQGVDNQPQHF.

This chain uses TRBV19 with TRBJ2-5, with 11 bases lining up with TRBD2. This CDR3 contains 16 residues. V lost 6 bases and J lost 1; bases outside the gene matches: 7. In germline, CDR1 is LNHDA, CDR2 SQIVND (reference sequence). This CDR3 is CASRGTSGPVQETQYF. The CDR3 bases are TGTGCCAGTAGGGGGACTAGCGGACCCGTCCAAGAGACCCAGTACTTC.

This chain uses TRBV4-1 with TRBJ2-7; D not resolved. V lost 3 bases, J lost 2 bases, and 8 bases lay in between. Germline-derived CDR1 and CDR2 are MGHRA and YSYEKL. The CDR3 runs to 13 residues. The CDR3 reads CASSHTVAYEQYF. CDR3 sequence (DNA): TGCGCCAGCAGCCATACGGTGGCCTACGAGCAGTACTTC.